Included here is one T cell receptor (beta chain) sequence, with context. The CDR3 spans 17 residues. Germline CDR1 reads SGHDT; CDR2 reads YYEEEE. After removal of 4 bases from V and 0 bases from J, the junction contained 8 bases not matched to a gene. This specimen belongs to a study of blood T cell repertoires in COVID-19. Study information: Nucleic acid was either cDNA or gDNA, and it came from T cells, B-cell-depleted T cells, or PBMCs.

Repertoires were generated with immunoSEQ multiplex PCR, while TCRdb's copy carries only in-frame clones and drops some. The sample lists 55,000 to 65,000 clones; over 75% were seen once. Sequencing used peripheral blood. The source is a man in his fifties or sixties with active or convalescent COVID-19. The gene calls are TRBV5-6 and TRBJ2-7; 12 bases agree with TRBD2. The CDR3 here is CASSMGLAGPDSYEQYF. The CDR3 region has the DNA TGTGCCAGCAGCATGGGACTAGCGGGCCCAGACTCCTACGAGCAGTACTTC.